The 21 T cell receptor beta chains below all came from one sample that was sequenced in a study of T cell changes during pregnancy in multiple sclerosis. Profiled with immunoSEQ multiplex PCR; TCRdb holds only in-frame clones, not every one. The sample yields approximately 31,000 clones, roughly 91% seen once. Specimen: CD4+ T cells from peripheral blood mononuclear cells, collected in the second trimester of pregnancy. Source of these receptors: a female donor with multiple sclerosis, enrolled in a pregnancy study.

On this clone: The germline gene is not matched at one end of the junction; a read error may be the cause. The chain uses TRBV11-3 and TRBJ2-1; D remains unclear. The length of the CDR3 is 14 residues. The V gene's germline CDR1 is SGHNT and CDR2 YENEEA. CDR3 residues: CASSRSVSDNEQFF. CDR3 nucleotide sequence: TGTGCCAGCAGCCGTAGTGTCTCCGACAATGAGCAGTTCTTC.

This chain uses TRBV5-8 with TRBJ1-2; D is unresolved. V was clipped by 8 bases and J by 7 bases, with 24 bases between them. In germline, CDR1 is SGHTS, CDR2 YDEGEE. This CDR3 comprises 15 residues. The CDR3 here is CARLALSRARVGYTF. CDR3 sequence (DNA): TGTGCCAGACTTGCCTTGTCGCGAGCGAGGGTTGGCTACACCTTC.

V is TRBV7-6 and J is TRBJ2-1, with D possibly matching TRBD2 (6 bases). The CDR3 is made up of 13 amino acids. Trimming left V 8 bases short and J 0 bases short, with 8 bases between. The germline gives CDR1 SGHVS, CDR2 FNYEAQ. Here the CDR3 reads CASRGTSYNEQFF. The CDR3 DNA reads TGTGCCAGCCGCGGGACCTCCTACAATGAGCAGTTCTTC.

V gene TRBV5-1 combines with J gene TRBJ2-7, with a weak D call TRBD1 (5 bases). V was shortened by 4 bases and J by 2 bases, with 10 bases between the two germline ends. The CDR3 has 13 amino acids. In germline, CDR1 is SGHRS, CDR2 YFSETQ. The CDR3 loop is CASSVDITYEQYF. The CDR3 DNA is TGCGCCAGCAGCGTGGACATTACCTACGAGCAGTACTTC.

The chain uses TRBV29-1 and TRBJ2-7; 8 bases match TRBD1. The CDR3 has 14 amino acids. Germline V gives CDR1 SQVTM, CDR2 ANQGSEA. V shed 6 bases and J 7 bases; nucleotides not matched to a gene: 14. The CDR3: CSVNGQGEGREQYF. CDR3 DNA: TGCAGCGTCAACGGACAGGGAGAGGGGAGAGAGCAGTACTTC.

The chain carries TRBV29-1 and TRBJ1-2, with 9 positions matching TRBD1. Germline V gene data show CDR1 as SQVTM and CDR2 as ANQGSEA. The CDR3 spans 13 residues. With 6 bases clipped from V and 10 bases from J, the junction kept 12 bases outside the gene matches. The CDR3 spells CSVGTGTLNPYTF. Written as DNA, the CDR3 is TGCAGCGTCGGGACAGGGACCCTCAACCCCTACACCTTC. Full variable domain (missing parts from reference TRBV29-1 and TRBJ1-2): SAVISQKPSRDICQRGTSLTIQCQVDSQVTMMFWYRQQPGQSLTLIATANQGSEATYESGFVIDKFPISRPNLTFSTLTVSNMSPEDSSIYLCSVGTGTLNPYTFGSGTRLTVV.

The CDR3 DNA reads TGTGCCAGCAGCTCAAGGACTAGCTCCGGGGAGCTGTTTTTT. Protein: CASSSRTSSGELFF. The V and J genes are TRBV7-9 and TRBJ2-2; 8 bases are shared with TRBD2. Trimming cost V 4 bases and J 6 bases; bases outside gene matches: 4. CDR1 and CDR2 from the germline V gene are SEHNR and FQNEAQ (reference sequence). The CDR3 length is 14 residues.

The chain links TRBV5-1 to TRBJ2-7; 9 positions agree with TRBD1. This CDR3 region has 16 residues. V was clipped by 0 bases and J by 5 bases; unmatched bases: 9. From germline, CDR1 is SGHRS and CDR2 YFSETQ. CDR3 DNA sequence: TGCGCCAGCAGCTTGGAAAGTGGACAGGGGTTCGACGAGCAGTACTTC. This sequence encodes CASSLESGQGFDEQYF.

This rearrangement joins TRBV18 to TRBJ1-3; 9 bases are shared with TRBD1. CDR1 and CDR2 (germline): KGHSH, LQKENI. This CDR3 spans 16 amino acids. With 5 bases clipped from V and 1 base from J, the junction kept 6 bases outside the gene matches. CDR3 region: CASSTGTGISGNTIYF. In nucleotides, the CDR3 is TGTGCCAGCTCAACCGGGACAGGGATTTCTGGAAACACCATATATTTT.

The chain couples TRBV28 to TRBJ1-3, with a tentative D call TRBD1 (5 bases). The V gene's germline CDR1 is MDHEN and CDR2 SYDVKM. V was trimmed by 6 bases and J by 2 bases, leaving 11 bases between them. CDR3 length: 14 residues. CDR3 bases: TGTGCCAGCAGCCGTGGGGGGACTGGAAACACCATATATTTT. This gives the protein CASSRGGTGNTIYF.

This chain uses TRBV11-2 with TRBJ2-3; a possible D gene is TRBD2 (6 bases). This CDR3 is 15 amino acids long. Germline CDR1 and CDR2: SGHAT and FQNNGV. V lost 8 bases to trimming and J lost 4 bases, with 19 bases between them. The DNA for the CDR3 is TGTGCCAGCGCCCCTAGGGACTTCCGCGCAGATACGCAGTATTTT. As protein: CASAPRDFRADTQYF.

The V gene is TRBV9, the J gene TRBJ2-2; TRBD1 matches at 8 bases. In germline, CDR1 is SGDLS, CDR2 YYNGEE. V shed 3 bases and J 4 bases; nucleotides not matched to a gene: 5. The CDR3 length is 15 residues. Here the CDR3 DNA reads TGTGCCAGCAGCGCAGGGGGCGGTGGCACCGGGGAGCTGTTTTTT. It encodes CASSAGGGGTGELFF.

This chain links TRBV2 with TRBJ1-2; D ambiguous. Germline V gene sequence: CDR1 SNHLY, CDR2 FYNNEI. V lost 3 bases to trimming and J lost 4 bases, with 9 bases between them. The CDR3 sequence is 13 residues long. CDR3 region: CASSDGSFYGYTF. CDR3 nucleotides: TGTGCCAGCAGTGACGGGTCCTTCTATGGCTACACCTTC.

The chain carries TRBV30 and TRBJ2-4; 9 bases are shared with TRBD2. CDR1 and CDR2 (germline): GTSNPN, SVGIG (reference sequence). The J segment lost 0 bases and the V segment lost 3 bases, leaving 15 bases of the junction unmatched. This CDR3 has 19 amino acids. CDR3 sequence reads: CAWRALTSGRAPAKNIQYF. The CDR3 DNA reads TGTGCCTGGAGGGCCCTGACTAGCGGTAGGGCTCCAGCCAAAAACATTCAGTACTTC. The full variable domain, its missing parts supplied by reference TRBV30 and TRBJ2-4, is SQTIHQWPATLVQPVGSPLSLECTVEGTSNPNLYWYRQAAGRGLQLLFYSVGIGQISSEVPQNLSASRPQDRQFILSSKKLLLSDSGFYLCAWRALTSGRAPAKNIQYFGAGTRLSVL.

The V and J genes are TRBV27 and TRBJ2-7, with D possibly being TRBD1 (6 bases). The CDR3 has 15 residues. CDR1 and CDR2 from the germline V gene are MNHEY and SMNVEV (reference sequence). V was trimmed by 4 bases and J by 0 bases, leaving 13 bases between them. CDR3 sequence reads: CASSSRRGPSYEQYF. Here the CDR3 DNA reads TGTGCCAGCAGTTCCCGCAGGGGCCCCTCCTACGAGCAGTACTTC.

V gene TRBV7-2 combines with J gene TRBJ2-7, with 8 nucleotides matching TRBD2. Trimming took 4 bases from V and 2 from J; bases not matched to a gene: 10. The CDR3 runs to 16 residues. Germline values: CDR1 SGHTA, CDR2 FQGNSA. DNA of the CDR3: TGTGCCAGCAGCTCAGCGCGGGGGGTATCTACCTACGAGCAGTACTTC. The encoded protein is CASSSARGVSTYEQYF.

This rearrangement joins TRBV30 to TRBJ2-1; perhaps TRBD2 as D (6 bases). Germline loops: CDR1 GTSNPN, CDR2 SVGIG (reference sequence). V was clipped by 8 bases and J by 0 bases, with 14 bases between them. This CDR3 is 14 amino acids long. CDR3 residues: CARGGESSYNEQFF. CDR3 nucleotides: TGTGCCCGGGGCGGGGAAAGCTCCTACAATGAGCAGTTCTTC. Combining the CDR3 with reference TRBV30 and TRBJ2-1 gives the whole variable domain SQTIHQWPATLVQPVGSPLSLECTVEGTSNPNLYWYRQAAGRGLQLLFYSVGIGQISSEVPQNLSASRPQDRQFILSSKKLLLSDSGFYLCARGGESSYNEQFFGPGTRLTVL.

The rearrangement joins TRBV15 to TRBJ2-1; the D gene is possibly TRBD2 (6 bases). V was clipped by 0 bases and J by 5 bases, with 11 bases between them. Per germline, CDR1 LNHNV and CDR2 YYDKDF (reference sequence). CDR3 size: 15 residues. CDR3 nucleotides: TGTGCCACCAGCAGAGATCGCGGGAAAAACAATGAGCAGTTCTTC. Amino acid sequence: CATSRDRGKNNEQFF.

The rearrangement uses TRBV9 and TRBJ2-7; 9 bases are a match to TRBD2. This CDR3 spans 14 amino acids. Germline values: CDR1 SGDLS, CDR2 YYNGEE. Unmatched junction bases numbered 4, after V lost 2 bases and J lost 4 bases. CDR3: CASSVGTSGYEQYF. The DNA of the CDR3 is TGTGCCAGCAGCGTGGGTACTAGCGGGTACGAGCAGTACTTC.

This clone was detected once. The V and J genes are TRBV6-6 and TRBJ1-2; 10 bases match TRBD1. The CDR3 covers 16 residues. V lost 0 bases, J lost 8 bases, and 9 bases stayed unmatched. Germline V gene data show CDR1 as MNHNY and CDR2 as SVGAGI (reference sequence). The CDR3 sequence is CASSYSDRTGGKGYTF. DNA of the CDR3: TGTGCCAGCAGTTACTCTGATAGGACAGGGGGAAAGGGCTACACCTTC.

The V call is TRBV9, the J call TRBJ1-4, with 7 bases fitting TRBD1. The CDR3 runs to 18 residues. Germline assignment: CDR1 SGDLS and CDR2 YYNGEE. J gave up 1 base and V 0 bases, and 9 bases lay outside the gene matches. Here the CDR3 DNA reads TGTGCCAGCAGCGTAGATCCGGGACAGCTACTAACTAATGAAAAACTGTTTTTT. Its translation is CASSVDPGQLLTNEKLFF.